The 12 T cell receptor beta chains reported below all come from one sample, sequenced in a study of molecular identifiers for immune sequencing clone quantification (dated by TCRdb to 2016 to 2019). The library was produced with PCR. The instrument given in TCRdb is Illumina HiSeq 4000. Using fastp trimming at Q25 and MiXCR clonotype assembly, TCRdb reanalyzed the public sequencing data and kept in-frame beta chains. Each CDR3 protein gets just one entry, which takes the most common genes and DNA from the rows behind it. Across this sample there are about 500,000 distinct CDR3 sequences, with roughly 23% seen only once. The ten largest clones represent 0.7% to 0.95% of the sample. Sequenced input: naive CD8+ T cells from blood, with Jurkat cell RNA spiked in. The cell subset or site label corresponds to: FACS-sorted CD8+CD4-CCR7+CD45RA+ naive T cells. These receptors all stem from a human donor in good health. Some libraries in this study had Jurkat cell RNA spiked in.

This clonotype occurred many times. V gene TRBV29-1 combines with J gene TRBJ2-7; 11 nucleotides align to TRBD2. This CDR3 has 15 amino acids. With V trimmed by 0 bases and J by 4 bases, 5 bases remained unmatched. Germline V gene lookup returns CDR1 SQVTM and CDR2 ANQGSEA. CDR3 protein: CSVEDYTSGSYEQYF. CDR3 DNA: TGCAGCGTTGAAGACTATACTAGCGGGAGTTACGAGCAGTACTTC.

The CDR3 nucleotides are TGTGCCAGCAGTGACCCGGGACTAGCGGGAGTCGGGGAGACCCAGTACTTC. Its translation: CASSDPGLAGVGETQYF. The chain combines TRBV2 with TRBJ2-5; 14 bases map to TRBD2. Looked up from germline, CDR1 is SNHLY and CDR2 is FYNNEI. The CDR3 is 17 residues long. Germline trimming cut 3 bases from V and 5 bases from J; bases unmatched to any gene: 8.

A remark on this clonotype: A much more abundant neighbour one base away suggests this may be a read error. The CDR3, as DNA: TGTGCCAGCAGCTGGGGGGCAGCTGGGACCTACGAGCAGTACTTC. This translates into CASSWGAAGTYEQYF. This chain uses TRBV5-4 with TRBJ2-7, with D perhaps TRBD1 or TRBD2 (6 bases each). Germline CDR1 and CDR2: SGHNT and YYREEE (reference sequence). The CDR3 consists of 15 residues. The V and J ends lost 3 bases and 2 bases respectively, with 15 bases between them.

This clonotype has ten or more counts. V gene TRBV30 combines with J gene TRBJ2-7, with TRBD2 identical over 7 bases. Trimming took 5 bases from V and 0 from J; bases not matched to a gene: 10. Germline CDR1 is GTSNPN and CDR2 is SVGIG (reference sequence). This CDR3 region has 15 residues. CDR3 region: CAWQPPAGNSYEQYF. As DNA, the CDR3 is TGTGCCTGGCAACCCCCAGCGGGAAACTCCTACGAGCAGTACTTC.

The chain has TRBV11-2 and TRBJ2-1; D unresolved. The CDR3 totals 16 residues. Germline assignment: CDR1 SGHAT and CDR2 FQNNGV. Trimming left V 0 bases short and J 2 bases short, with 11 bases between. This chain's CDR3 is CASSLDRLSPYNEQFF. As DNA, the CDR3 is TGTGCCAGCAGCTTAGATAGGTTATCCCCCTACAATGAGCAGTTCTTC. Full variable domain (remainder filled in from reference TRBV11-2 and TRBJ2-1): EAGVAQSPRYKIIEKRQSVAFWCNPISGHATLYWYQQILGQGPKLLIQFQNNGVVDDSQLPKDRFSAERLKGVDSTLKIQPAKLEDSAVYLCASSLDRLSPYNEQFFGPGTRLTVL.

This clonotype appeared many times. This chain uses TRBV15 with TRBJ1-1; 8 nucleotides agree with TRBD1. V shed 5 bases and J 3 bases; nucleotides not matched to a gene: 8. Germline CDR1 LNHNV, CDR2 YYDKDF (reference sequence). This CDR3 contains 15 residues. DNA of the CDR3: TGTGCCACCAGCGGATTTGAACAGGGGGACACTGAAGCTTTCTTT. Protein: CATSGFEQGDTEAFF.

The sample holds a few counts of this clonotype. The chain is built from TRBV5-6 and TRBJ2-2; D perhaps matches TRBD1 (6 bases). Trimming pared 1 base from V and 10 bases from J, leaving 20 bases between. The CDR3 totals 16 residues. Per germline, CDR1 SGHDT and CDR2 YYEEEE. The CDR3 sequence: CASSLSLGAQVEELFF. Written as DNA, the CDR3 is TGTGCCAGCAGCTTGTCTTTGGGGGCGCAGGTCGAGGAGCTGTTTTTT.

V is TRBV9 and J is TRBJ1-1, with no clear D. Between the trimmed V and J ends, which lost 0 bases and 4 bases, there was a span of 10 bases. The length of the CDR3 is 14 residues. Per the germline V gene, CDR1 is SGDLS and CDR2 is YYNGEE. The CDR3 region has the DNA TGTGCCAGCAGCGTAGAGGTTCTGGGCACTGAAGCTTTCTTT. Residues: CASSVEVLGTEAFF.

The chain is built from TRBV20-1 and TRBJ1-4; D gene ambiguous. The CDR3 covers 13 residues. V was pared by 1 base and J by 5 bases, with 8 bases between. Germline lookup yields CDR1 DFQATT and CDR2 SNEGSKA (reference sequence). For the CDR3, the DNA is TGCAGTGCTAGAGGGTCAGAAAATGAAAAACTGTTTTTT. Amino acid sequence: CSARGSENEKLFF.

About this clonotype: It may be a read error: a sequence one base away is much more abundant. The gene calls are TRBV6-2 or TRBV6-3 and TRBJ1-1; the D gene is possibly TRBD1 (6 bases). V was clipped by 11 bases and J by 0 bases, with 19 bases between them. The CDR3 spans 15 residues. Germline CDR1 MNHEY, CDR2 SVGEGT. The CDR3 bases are TGTGCCGGCACATCAGGGGATTGGATGAACACTGAAGCTTTCTTT. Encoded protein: CAGTSGDWMNTEAFF.

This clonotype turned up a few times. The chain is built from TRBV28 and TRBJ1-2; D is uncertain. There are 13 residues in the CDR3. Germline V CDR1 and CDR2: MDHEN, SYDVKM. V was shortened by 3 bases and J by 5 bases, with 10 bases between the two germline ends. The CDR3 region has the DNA TGTGCCAGCAGTTTCGACAATTCTTATGGCTACACCTTC. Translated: CASSFDNSYGYTF.

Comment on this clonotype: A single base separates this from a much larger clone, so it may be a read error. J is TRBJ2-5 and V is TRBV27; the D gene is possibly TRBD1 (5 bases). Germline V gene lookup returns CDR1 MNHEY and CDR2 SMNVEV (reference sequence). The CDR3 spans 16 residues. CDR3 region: CAGSFRAPSGQETQYF. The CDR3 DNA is TGTGCCGGCAGTTTCCGGGCCCCCTCAGGGCAAGAGACCCAGTACTTC.